Listed here is a single TCR beta chain. What it binds is not known. Other DNA sequences within the sample encode an identical CDR3. The entry originates in a study of cytomegalovirus exposure and HLA in healthy donors. PCR primers comprised 60 Vbeta and 13 Jbeta primers. Method: immunoSEQ multiplex PCR; TCRdb's copy keeps in-frame clones and lacks some. The sample yields approximately 190,000 clones, 75% to 90% seen once. Study-wide findings and caveats: Among CMV-associated TCR beta chains, most appeared HLA-restricted in a later analysis. The listing of approximately 160 TCR beta chains classed them as cytomegalovirus-associated.

The CDR3 length is 12 residues. Trimming left V 4 bases short and J 5 bases short, with 8 bases between. The V gene's germline CDR1 is SGHTA and CDR2 FQGNSA. This TCR was sampled from a middle-aged man in good health and CMV-seropositive. Sequences were obtained from PBMCs. The chain recombines TRBV7-2 with TRBJ1-1, with a possible D match to TRBD1 (6 bases). The chain's CDR3 is CASSSQGTEAFF. The CDR3 region has the DNA TGTGCCAGCAGCTCCCAGGGGACTGAAGCTTTCTTT.